Each of the 20 T cell receptor beta chains below was sequenced from the same sample in a study of glioma-infiltrating T cells. TCR alpha and beta CDR3 regions were amplified from RNA using iRepertoire nested multiplex PCR. From the multiplex PCR reads, TCRdb called clonotypes with MiXCR, one entry per CDR3 protein. There are about 200,000 distinct CDR3 sequences in the sample; more than 25% occur only once, and 20% to 25% lies in the top ten. Sequencing used glioma tissue, nonneoplastic brain tissue, or PBMCs (not recorded which). The source of these receptors is a human donor with low-grade glioma or glioblastoma, undergoing nonglioma brain surgery, or in good health (not recorded which).

This clonotype was picked up many times. V usage is TRBV2 and J usage is TRBJ1-2; TRBD1 might be the D (6 bases). Per germline, CDR1 SNHLY and CDR2 FYNNEI. The CDR3 is 12 residues long. V dropped 8 bases and J dropped 2 bases, with 9 bases sitting between them. The CDR3 nucleotides are TGTGCCAGCGCAGGGGAAAACTATGGCTACACCTTC. Protein sequence: CASAGENYGYTF.

The chain couples TRBV15 to TRBJ2-7, with 12 nucleotides matching TRBD2. CDR3 length: 16 residues. J lost 3 bases, V lost 0 bases, and 3 bases had no gene match. Germline CDR1 reads LNHNV; CDR2 reads YYDKDF (reference sequence). In nucleotides, the CDR3 is TGTGCCACCAGCAGAGAGACTAGCGGGAGTATCTACGAGCAGTACTTC. Protein sequence: CATSRETSGSIYEQYF.

This clonotype showed up many times. The rearrangement joins TRBV12-3 or TRBV12-4 to TRBJ2-5, with D tentatively TRBD2 (6 bases). V was shortened by 4 bases and J by 4 bases, with 10 bases between the two germline ends. There are 13 residues in the CDR3. The CDR3 nucleotides read TGTGCCAGCAGTTGGACTAATCGAGAGACCCAGTACTTC. This sequence encodes CASSWTNRETQYF.

V and J are TRBV3-1 and TRBJ2-5; TRBD2 aligns across 8 bases. The V gene end was trimmed by 1 base and the J gene end by 4 bases; junction bases not matched to a gene: 2. The CDR3 loop spans 14 amino acids. CDR1 and CDR2 (germline): LGHDT, YNNKEL (reference sequence). CDR3 residues: CASSQATSVETQYF. The CDR3 DNA follows: TGTGCCAGCAGCCAAGCGACTAGCGTAGAGACCCAGTACTTC.

About this clonotype: A clone one base away is much larger, so this may be a read error. The rearrangement uses TRBV27 and TRBJ2-7; 7 bases match TRBD2. Per germline, CDR1 MNHEY and CDR2 SMNVEV (reference sequence). The CDR3 spans 15 residues. As DNA, the CDR3 is TGTGCCAGCAGTTTATCGGCGGGGGTCTCCTACGATCAGTACTTC. Its protein product is CASSLSAGVSYDQYF.

This clonotype appeared many times. The chain employs TRBV27 and TRBJ1-1; no firm D call. CDR1 is MNHEY, CDR2 SMNVEV, per germline (reference sequence). The CDR3 covers 13 residues. V lost 6 bases and J 1 base, leaving 9 bases between the germline ends. The CDR3 bases are TGTGCCAGCAGATGGAACTGGAACACTGAAGCTTTCTTT. This encodes CASRWNWNTEAFF.

J is TRBJ1-3 and V is TRBV27; the match to TRBD1 covers 9 bases. Germline V gene sequence: CDR1 MNHEY, CDR2 SMNVEV (reference sequence). The V and J ends lost 3 bases and 7 bases, in that order; junction bases with no gene match: 1. CDR3 length: 13 amino acids. CDR3 nucleotides: TGTGCCAGCAGTTTCGACAGGGGGAACACCATATATTTT. Translation: CASSFDRGNTIYF.

This clonotype was seen many times. The chain couples TRBV2 to TRBJ2-3; 11 bases align to TRBD2. Germline V CDR1 and CDR2: SNHLY, FYNNEI. There are 15 residues in the CDR3. V lost 8 bases and J lost 0; bases outside the gene matches: 4. This CDR3 is CASRRLAGSTDTQYF. The DNA for the CDR3 is TGTGCCAGCCGAAGACTAGCGGGGAGCACAGATACGCAGTATTTT.

This clonotype was observed many times. The chain recombines TRBV6-1 with TRBJ1-2, with a weak D call TRBD1 (5 bases). Trimming took off 6 bases at V and 0 bases at J, with 8 bases between the two ends. This CDR3 contains 13 residues. Germline-derived CDR1 and CDR2 are MNHNS and SASEGT. The CDR3 here is CASSRGANYGYTF. CDR3 coding DNA: TGTGCCAGCAGCCGAGGGGCTAACTATGGCTACACCTTC.

This clonotype has a count of ten or more. The V and J genes are TRBV27 and TRBJ1-2, with D maybe TRBD1 (5 bases). Per the germline V gene, CDR1 is MNHEY and CDR2 is SMNVEV (reference sequence). The CDR3 contains 13 residues. Trimming cost V 0 bases and J 5 bases, with 7 bases left between them. As DNA, the CDR3 is TGTGCCAGCAGTTTATCCCAGGGATATGGCTACACCTTC. Translation: CASSLSQGYGYTF.

As DNA, the CDR3 is TGTGCCAGCAGACCCGGGGGGCGGTTCACAGATACGCAGTATTTT. It encodes CASRPGGRFTDTQYF. The J gene is TRBJ2-3, the V gene TRBV14, with D maybe TRBD2 (7 bases). The V gene lost 6 bases and the J gene lost 2 bases, with 15 bases spanning the gap. Germline lookup yields CDR1 SGHDN and CDR2 FVKESK. This CDR3 comprises 15 residues. Complete variable domain (other parts from reference TRBV14 and TRBJ2-3): EAGVTQFPSHSVIEKGQTVTLRCDPISGHDNLYWYRRVMGKEIKFLLHFVKESKQDESGMPNNRFLAERTGGTYSTLKVQPAELEDSGVYFCASRPGGRFTDTQYFGPGTRLTVL.

The V call is TRBV5-1, the J call TRBJ2-7; 9 bases agree with TRBD2. After removal of 4 bases from V and 7 bases from J, the junction contained 9 bases not matched to a gene. CDR3 length: 14 residues. Germline loops: CDR1 SGHRS, CDR2 YFSETQ. The CDR3 spells CASSVRLADQEQYF. CDR3 DNA sequence: TGCGCCAGCAGCGTACGACTAGCGGACCAGGAGCAGTACTTC. Full variable domain (outside the CDR3, taken from reference TRBV5-1 and TRBJ2-7): KAGVTQTPRYLIKTRGQQVTLSCSPISGHRSVSWYQQTPGQGLQFLFEYFSETQRNKGNFPGRFSGRQFSNSRSEMNVSTLELGDSALYLCASSVRLADQEQYFGPGTRLTVT.

Turning to this clonotype: A much larger clone lies a single base off, so this may be a read error. The final CDR3 position lacks the conserved phenylalanine or tryptophan, pointing to a likely read error. The rearrangement joins TRBV5-4 to TRBJ1-1; D is undetermined. CDR1 and CDR2 from the germline V gene are SGHNT and YYREEE (reference sequence). The CDR3 runs 14 residues. Deletions cut 0 bases from V and 6 bases from J, with 12 bases between. CDR3 sequence (DNA): TGTGCCAGCAGCTTGGTCTCTTCTCGGGCTGAAGCTTTCCTT. It is translated as CASSLVSSRAEAFL.

This clonotype was observed at least ten times. The chain uses TRBV18 and TRBJ2-7; D tentatively fits TRBD1 or TRBD2 (5 bases each). Trimming left V 2 bases short and J 0 bases short, with 11 bases between. CDR1 and CDR2 from the germline V gene are KGHSH and LQKENI. The length of the CDR3 is 15 residues. This CDR3 is CASSPAAGTSYEQYF. CDR3 DNA: TGTGCCAGCTCACCAGCGGCAGGGACCTCCTACGAGCAGTACTTC.

A word on this clonotype: One end of the junction is discordant with germline, which a read error may explain. The chain couples TRBV25-1 to TRBJ1-6, with D tentatively TRBD1 (5 bases). The CDR3 length is 16 residues. Germline CDR1 and CDR2: MGHDK and SYGVNS. Here the CDR3 DNA reads TGTGCCAGCAGTGAATTCAGAGGCAGGGTGGATTCACCCCGCCACTTT. This translates into CASSEFRGRVDSPRHF.

In this sample, this clonotype turned up many times. The chain has TRBV24-1 and TRBJ2-3; the D is unclear. V dropped 5 bases and J dropped 4 bases, with 3 bases sitting between them. The CDR3 contains 11 residues. In germline, CDR1 is KGHDR, CDR2 SFDVKD. In DNA form, the CDR3 reads TGTGCCACCAGTGTTGCAGATACGCAGTATTTT. This gives the protein CATSVADTQYF.

Ten or more counts support this clonotype. The rearrangement links TRBV7-2 to TRBJ2-5; D ambiguous. In germline, CDR1 is SGHTA, CDR2 FQGNSA. This CDR3 has 12 amino acids. V lost 6 bases to trimming and J lost 1 base, with 6 bases between them. CDR3 coding DNA: TGTGCCAGCAGTTCACTCCAAGAGACCCAGTACTTC. This codes for CASSSLQETQYF.

This clonotype was detected only once. The V gene is TRBV5-1, the J gene TRBJ2-7; possibly TRBD2 for D (5 bases). V lost 0 bases and J lost 2, with 15 bases in between. From germline, CDR1 is SGHRS and CDR2 YFSETQ. This CDR3 has 16 residues. The CDR3 loop is CASSLGETSGPYEQYF. The CDR3 bases are TGCGCCAGCAGCTTGGGCGAGACAAGCGGCCCCTACGAGCAGTACTTC.

This clonotype turned up a few times. The chain recombines TRBV19 with TRBJ2-2, with 9 nucleotides matching TRBD2. Germline V gives CDR1 LNHDA, CDR2 SQIVND (reference sequence). This CDR3 has 14 residues. V shed 4 bases, J shed 6 bases, and the junction held 3 bases outside the gene matches. CDR3 nucleotide sequence: TGTGCCAGTAGTAGGGGACTAGCCCCCGGGGAGCTGTTTTTT. This translates into CASSRGLAPGELFF.

The table lists this clonotype with many counts. The V gene is TRBV10-3, the J gene TRBJ1-1; the D is unclear. The V and J ends lost 7 bases and 1 base respectively, with 10 bases between them. CDR1 ENHRY and CDR2 SYGVKD come from the germline V gene. The CDR3 has 13 residues. CDR3 nucleotides: TGTGCCATCAAAAGGGAGACGAACACTGAAGCTTTCTTT. Translating gives CAIKRETNTEAFF.